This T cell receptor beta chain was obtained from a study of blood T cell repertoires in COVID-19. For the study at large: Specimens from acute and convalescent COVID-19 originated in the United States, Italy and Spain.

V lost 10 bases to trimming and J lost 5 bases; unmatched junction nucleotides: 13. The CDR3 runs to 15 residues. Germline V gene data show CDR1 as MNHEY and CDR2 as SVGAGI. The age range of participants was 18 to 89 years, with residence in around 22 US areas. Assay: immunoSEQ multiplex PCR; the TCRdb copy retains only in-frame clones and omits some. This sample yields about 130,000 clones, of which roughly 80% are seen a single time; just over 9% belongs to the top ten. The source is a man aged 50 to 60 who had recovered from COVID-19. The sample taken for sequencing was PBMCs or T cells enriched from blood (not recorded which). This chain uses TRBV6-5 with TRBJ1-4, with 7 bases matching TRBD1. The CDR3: CATVEDGTVNEKLFF. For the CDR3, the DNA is TGTGCCACCGTTGAGGACGGGACAGTAAATGAAAAACTGTTTTTT.